This passage covers 8 T cell receptor beta chains from one sample sequenced in a study of response to subunit inactivated influenza vaccine. Each CDR3 protein gets one entry after TCRdb re-called the RT-PCR reads with MiXCR. The table has about 780,000 distinct CDR3 sequences, less than 20% seen once; the top ten hold 9.5% to 13%. The source was PBMCs from blood, collected roughly 5 days after vaccination. These receptor sequences come from a man aged 50 or older who received an inactivated influenza vaccine.

This clonotype was picked up many times. The CDR3, as DNA: TGTGCCAGCAGCTTGGGGCAGGACAATGAGCAGTTCTTC. Its translation: CASSLGQDNEQFF. The chain links TRBV7-2 to TRBJ2-1; D may be TRBD1 (5 bases). Deletions cut 3 bases from V and 5 bases from J, with 8 bases between. This CDR3 has 13 residues. Germline V gene data show CDR1 as SGHTA and CDR2 as FQGNSA.

The CDR3 DNA sequence: TGCGCCAGCAGCGCGGGACTCCACTCCTACGAGCAGTACTTC. As protein: CASSAGLHSYEQYF. The chain employs TRBV4-3 and TRBJ2-7; the D gene is possibly TRBD2 (6 bases). The germline gives CDR1 LGHNA, CDR2 YSLEER. The CDR3 has 14 amino acids. V was shortened by 5 bases and J by 0 bases, with 11 bases between the two germline ends.

The rearrangement uses TRBV28 and TRBJ1-5, with 12 nucleotides matching TRBD1. V shed 3 bases, J shed 0 bases, and the junction held 6 bases outside the gene matches. The CDR3 length is 18 residues. Germline V gene sequence: CDR1 MDHEN, CDR2 SYDVKM. DNA for the CDR3: TGTGCCAGCAGTTTTAAGGGGACAGGGGGCAGTAGCAATCAGCCCCAGCATTTT. Translation gives CASSFKGTGGSSNQPQHF.

This clonotype occurred a few times. This chain joins TRBV7-2 and TRBJ2-3, with D tentatively TRBD1 (5 bases). CDR3 length: 15 amino acids. The V gene's germline CDR1 is SGHTA and CDR2 FQGNSA. Trimming stripped 1 base from V and 1 base from J, with 9 bases between. CDR3: CASSLGKGRTDTQYF. In DNA, the CDR3 is TGTGCCAGCAGCTTAGGAAAGGGGCGCACAGATACGCAGTATTTT.

This clonotype was detected only a few times. As DNA, the CDR3 is TGTGCCAGCAGTCGCCTTACAGCGGGAGTTGGTAATGAGCAGTTCTTC. Its translation is CASSRLTAGVGNEQFF. V gene TRBV27 combines with J gene TRBJ2-1, with TRBD2 identical over 8 bases. The CDR3 is 16 amino acids. The V gene end was trimmed by 5 bases and the J gene end by 7 bases; junction bases not matched to a gene: 13. CDR1 and CDR2 (germline): MNHEY, SMNVEV (reference sequence).

This clonotype has a handful of counts. The chain recombines TRBV20-1 with TRBJ1-6; 8 bases are a match to TRBD1. Losses at the gene ends were 5 bases for V and 10 bases for J; bases not matched to a gene: 10. The germline CDR1 and CDR2 sequences are DFQATT and SNEGSKA (reference sequence). The CDR3 sequence is 14 residues long. The CDR3 loop reads CSAVPGTGASPLHF. CDR3 nucleotides: TGCAGTGCTGTACCTGGGACAGGTGCCTCACCCCTCCACTTT.

This clonotype has a handful of counts. The chain carries TRBV27 and TRBJ2-1, with TRBD2 matching over 8 bases. V lost 6 bases to trimming and J lost 3 bases; unmatched junction nucleotides: 10. The CDR3 loop spans 16 amino acids. From germline, CDR1 is MNHEY and CDR2 SMNVEV (reference sequence). Here the CDR3 reads CASSLAGTRVYNEQFF. The CDR3 DNA is TGTGCCAGCAGCTTAGCCGGGACTAGGGTCTACAATGAGCAGTTCTTC.

J is TRBJ2-7 and V is TRBV11-1, with D perhaps assigned TRBD1 or TRBD2 (5 bases each). Germline assignment: CDR1 SGHAT and CDR2 FQDESV (reference sequence). This CDR3 region has 15 residues. Trimming removed 6 bases at V and 0 bases at J, with 15 bases between. Here the CDR3 DNA reads TGTGCCAGCAGAAATACAGAGGGGAACTCCTACGAGCAGTACTTC. This codes for CASRNTEGNSYEQYF.